The 10 T cell receptor beta chains presented below share a single source sample, sequenced in a study of T-cell reconstitution after alpha-beta-depleted transplantation in children. Construction of the TCRbeta library involved unique molecular identifiers. TCRdb re-derived calls from the PCR reads in MiXCR, one entry per CDR3 protein. The sample shows hundreds of thousands of distinct CDR3 sequences, roughly an eighth of them seen only once. This material consisted of PBMCs from the stem cell graft donor, taken from the stem cell graft. All receptors derive from a human donor who donated a stem cell graft to a child with combined immunodeficiency.

The chain combines TRBV7-9 with TRBJ1-1; D uncertain. V was shortened by 1 base and J by 1 base, with 13 bases between the two germline ends. This CDR3 contains 16 residues. Germline CDR1 reads SEHNR; CDR2 reads FQNEAQ (reference sequence). The CDR3 reads CASSLGAAGSNTEAFF. CDR3 sequence (DNA): TGTGCCAGCAGCTTAGGCGCGGCAGGTTCGAACACTGAAGCTTTCTTT. The full variable domain, its missing parts supplied by reference TRBV7-9 and TRBJ1-1, is DTGVSQNPRHKITKRGQNVTFRCDPISEHNRLYWYRQTLGQGPEFLTYFQNEAQLEKSRLLSDRFSAERPKGSFSTLEIQRTEQGDSAMYLCASSLGAAGSNTEAFFGQGTRLTVV.

This clonotype was counted many times. The chain carries TRBV12-3 or TRBV12-4 and TRBJ2-7; D gene uncertain. CDR3 length: 12 amino acids. The V and J ends lost 6 bases and 3 bases respectively, with 9 bases between them. CDR3 amino acids: CASRTTLYEQYF. DNA for the CDR3: TGTGCCAGCAGAACGACTCTCTACGAGCAGTACTTC.

The sample holds many counts of this clonotype. The chain combines TRBV4-3 with TRBJ2-7, with TRBD1 matching over 9 bases. With 1 base clipped from V and 1 base from J, the junction kept 2 bases outside the gene matches. CDR1 and CDR2 from the germline V gene are LGHNA and YSLEER. This CDR3 spans 15 amino acids. The CDR3: CASSQATGGSYEQYF. CDR3 nucleotide sequence: TGCGCCAGCAGCCAAGCGACAGGGGGTTCCTACGAGCAGTACTTC.

This clonotype was picked up a small number of times. At one end, the junction sequence differs from germline, possibly due to a read error. The chain recombines TRBV11-2 with TRBJ2-3; D gene unclear. CDR1 is SGHAT and CDR2 is FQNNGV in the germline V gene. This CDR3 has 14 amino acids. DNA of the CDR3: TGTGCCAGCAGCTTAGATTCGAGCAGAGATACGCAGTATTTT. This codes for CASSLDSSRDTQYF.

This clonotype occurred many times. The gene calls are TRBV7-8 and TRBJ2-3; weak D call: TRBD2 (5 bases). Germline CDR1 reads SGHVS; CDR2 reads FQNEAQ. This CDR3 is 15 amino acids long. V lost 1 base and J lost 2, with 10 bases in between. The CDR3 here is CASSLGTEATDTQYF. The CDR3 region has the DNA TGTGCCAGCAGCTTAGGGACGGAGGCCACAGATACGCAGTATTTT.

V gene TRBV27 combines with J gene TRBJ2-7; D is perhaps TRBD2 (5 bases). V lost 0 bases and J 3 bases, leaving 9 bases between the germline ends. The V gene's germline CDR1 is MNHEY and CDR2 SMNVEV (reference sequence). CDR3 length equals 14 residues. CDR3 residues: CASSLSGGLYEQYF. CDR3 nucleotides: TGTGCCAGCAGTTTATCCGGCGGACTCTACGAGCAGTACTTC.

The rearrangement joins TRBV6-1 to TRBJ2-7, with TRBD2 matching over 7 bases. The CDR3 is made up of 13 amino acids. After removal of 8 bases from V and 2 bases from J, the junction contained 6 bases not matched to a gene. In germline, CDR1 is MNHNS, CDR2 SASEGT. Here the CDR3 reads CASAASGTYEQYF. The CDR3 coding sequence is TGTGCCAGCGCAGCTAGCGGAACCTACGAGCAGTACTTC.

This clonotype has at least ten counts. The V and J genes are TRBV29-1 and TRBJ2-7; 10 bases are a match to TRBD2. Unmatched junction bases numbered 7, after V lost 5 bases and J lost 6 bases. CDR1 and CDR2 (germline): SQVTM, ANQGSEA. This CDR3 spans 13 amino acids. This chain's CDR3 is CSVSGGAVGEQYF. The CDR3, as DNA: TGCAGCGTTAGCGGGGGGGCCGTGGGCGAGCAGTACTTC.

The J gene is TRBJ2-6, the V gene TRBV19; TRBD2 might be the D (6 bases). Germline assignment: CDR1 LNHDA and CDR2 SQIVND (reference sequence). V lost 5 bases and J lost 2, with 10 bases in between. There are 15 residues in the CDR3. The DNA for the CDR3 is TGTGCCAGTAGTTATTCGGGGGCTGGGGCCAACGTCCTGACTTTC. This codes for CASSYSGAGANVLTF.

The chain recombines TRBV3-1 with TRBJ1-2; no firm D call. The CDR3 length is 13 residues. Germline V lookup: CDR1 LGHDT, CDR2 YNNKEL (reference sequence). V was trimmed by 1 base and J by 4 bases, leaving 7 bases between them. The CDR3 spells CASSQVPSYGYTF. The CDR3 nucleotides read TGTGCCAGCAGCCAAGTCCCCTCCTATGGCTACACCTTC.